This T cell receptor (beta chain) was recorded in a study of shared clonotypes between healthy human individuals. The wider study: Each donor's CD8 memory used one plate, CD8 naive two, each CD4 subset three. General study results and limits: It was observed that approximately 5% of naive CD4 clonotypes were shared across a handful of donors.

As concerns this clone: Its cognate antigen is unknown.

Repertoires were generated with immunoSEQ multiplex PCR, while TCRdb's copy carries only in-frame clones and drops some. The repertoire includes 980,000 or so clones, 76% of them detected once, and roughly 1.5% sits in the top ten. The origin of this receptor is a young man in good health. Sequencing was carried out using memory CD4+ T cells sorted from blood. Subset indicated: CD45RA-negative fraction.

The CDR3 nucleotides read TGTGCCAGCAGCCAAGGTCAGAAACAATCCTACGAGCAGTACTTC. Protein: CASSQGQKQSYEQYF. V gene TRBV14 combines with J gene TRBJ2-7; D unclear. This CDR3 is 15 amino acids long. Per germline, CDR1 SGHDN and CDR2 FVKESK. Trimming stripped 1 base from V and 1 base from J, with 11 bases between.